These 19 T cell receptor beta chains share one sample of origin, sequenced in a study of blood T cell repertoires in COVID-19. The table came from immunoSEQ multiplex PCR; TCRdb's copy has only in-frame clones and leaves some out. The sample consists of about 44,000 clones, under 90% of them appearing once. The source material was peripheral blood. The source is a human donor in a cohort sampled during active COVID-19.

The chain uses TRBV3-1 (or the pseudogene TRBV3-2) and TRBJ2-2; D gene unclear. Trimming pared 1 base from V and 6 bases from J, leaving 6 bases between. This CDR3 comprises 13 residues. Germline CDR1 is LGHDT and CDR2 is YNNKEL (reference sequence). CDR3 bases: TGTGCCAGCAGCCAAGTGTCTTCCGGGGAGCTGTTTTTT. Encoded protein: CASSQVSSGELFF.

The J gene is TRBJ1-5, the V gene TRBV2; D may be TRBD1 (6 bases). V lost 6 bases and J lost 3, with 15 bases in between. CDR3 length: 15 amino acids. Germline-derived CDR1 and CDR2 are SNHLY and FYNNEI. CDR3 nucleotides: TGTGCCAGCAGACTCCAACAGGGCCTCAATCAGCCCCAGCATTTT. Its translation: CASRLQQGLNQPQHF.

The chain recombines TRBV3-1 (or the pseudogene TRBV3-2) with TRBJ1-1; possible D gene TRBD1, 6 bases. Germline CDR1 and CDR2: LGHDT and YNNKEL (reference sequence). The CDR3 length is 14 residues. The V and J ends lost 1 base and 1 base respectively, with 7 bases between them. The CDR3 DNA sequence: TGTGCCAGCAGCCAAGTAGGGGGGAACACTGAAGCTTTCTTT. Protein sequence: CASSQVGGNTEAFF.

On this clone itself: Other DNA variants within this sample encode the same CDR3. The CDR3 loop is CASSLAGANTEAFF. CDR3 in DNA: TGTGCCAGCAGCTTAGCAGGGGCGAACACTGAAGCTTTCTTT. This rearrangement joins TRBV11-2 to TRBJ1-1; D is possibly TRBD1 (6 bases). The germline V gene has CDR1 SGHAT and CDR2 FQNNGV. The CDR3 contains 14 residues. V gave up 1 base and J gave up 1 base, with 7 bases separating them.

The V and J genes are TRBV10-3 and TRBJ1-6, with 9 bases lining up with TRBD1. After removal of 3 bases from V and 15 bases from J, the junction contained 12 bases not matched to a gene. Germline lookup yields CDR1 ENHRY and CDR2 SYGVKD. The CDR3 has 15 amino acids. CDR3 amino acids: CAISDSGQGTRGLHF. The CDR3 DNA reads TGTGCCATCAGTGATTCCGGACAGGGGACGCGGGGCCTCCACTTT.

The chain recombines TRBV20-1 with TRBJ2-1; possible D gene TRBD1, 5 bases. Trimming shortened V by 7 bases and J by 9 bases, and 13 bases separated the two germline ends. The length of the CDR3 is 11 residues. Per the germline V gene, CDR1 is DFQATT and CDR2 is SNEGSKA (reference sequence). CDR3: CSVTRAGEQFF. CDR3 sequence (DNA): TGCAGTGTTACCAGGGCCGGTGAGCAGTTCTTC.

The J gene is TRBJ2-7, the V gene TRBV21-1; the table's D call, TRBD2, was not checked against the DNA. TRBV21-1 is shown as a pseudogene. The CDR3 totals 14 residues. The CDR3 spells CASSKAEGMYEQYV. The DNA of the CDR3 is TGTGCCAGCAGCAAGGCAGAGGGTATGTACGAGCAGTACGTC.

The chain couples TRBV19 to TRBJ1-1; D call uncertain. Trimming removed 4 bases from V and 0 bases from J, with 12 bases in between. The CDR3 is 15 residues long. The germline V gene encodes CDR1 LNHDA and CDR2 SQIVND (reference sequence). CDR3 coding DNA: TGTGCCAGTAGTACGCGGGGAACCATGAACACTGAAGCTTTCTTT. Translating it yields CASSTRGTMNTEAFF.

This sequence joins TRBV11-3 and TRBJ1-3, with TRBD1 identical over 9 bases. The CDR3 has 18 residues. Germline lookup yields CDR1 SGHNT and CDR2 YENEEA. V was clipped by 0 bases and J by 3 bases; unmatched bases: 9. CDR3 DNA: TGTGCCAGCAGCTTAGAACCGGGACAGGGCAATCATGGAAACACCATATATTTT. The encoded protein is CASSLEPGQGNHGNTIYF.

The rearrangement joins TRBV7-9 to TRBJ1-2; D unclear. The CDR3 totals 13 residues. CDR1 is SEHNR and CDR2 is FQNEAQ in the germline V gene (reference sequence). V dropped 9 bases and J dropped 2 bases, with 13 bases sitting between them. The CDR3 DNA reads TGTGCCAGTGCGGATTCTAGCAACTATGGCTACACCTTC. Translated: CASADSSNYGYTF. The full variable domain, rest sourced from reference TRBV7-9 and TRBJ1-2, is DTGVSQNPRHKITKRGQNVTFRCDPISEHNRLYWYRQTLGQGPEFLTYFQNEAQLEKSRLLSDRFSAERPKGSFSTLEIQRTEQGDSAMYLCASADSSNYGYTFGSGTRLTVV.

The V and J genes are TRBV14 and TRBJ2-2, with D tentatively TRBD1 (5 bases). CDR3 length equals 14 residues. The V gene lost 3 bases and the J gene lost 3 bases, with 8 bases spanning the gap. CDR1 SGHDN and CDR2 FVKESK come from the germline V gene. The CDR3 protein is CASSQVRDTGELFF. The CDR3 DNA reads TGTGCCAGCAGCCAGGTCAGGGACACCGGGGAGCTGTTTTTT.

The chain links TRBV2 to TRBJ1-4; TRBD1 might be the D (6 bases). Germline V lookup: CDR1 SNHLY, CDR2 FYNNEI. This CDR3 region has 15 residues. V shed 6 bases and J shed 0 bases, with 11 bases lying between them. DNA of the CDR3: TGTGCCAGCAGGGGGACACGTGCAACTAATGAAAAACTGTTTTTT. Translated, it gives CASRGTRATNEKLFF.

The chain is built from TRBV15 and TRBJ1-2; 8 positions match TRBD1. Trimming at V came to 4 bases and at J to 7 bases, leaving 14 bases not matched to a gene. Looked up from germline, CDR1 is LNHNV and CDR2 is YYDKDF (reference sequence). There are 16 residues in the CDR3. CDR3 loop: CATSKRAGPGQGGYTF. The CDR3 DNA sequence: TGTGCCACCAGCAAGCGAGCGGGACCCGGACAGGGTGGCTACACCTTC.

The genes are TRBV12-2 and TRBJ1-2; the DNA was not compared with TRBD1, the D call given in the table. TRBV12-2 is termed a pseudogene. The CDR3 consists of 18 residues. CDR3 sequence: CASRLVTDETRDNYGYTF. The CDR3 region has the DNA TGTGCAAGTCGCTTAGTAACGGATGAGACAAGAGATAACTATGGCTACACCTTC.

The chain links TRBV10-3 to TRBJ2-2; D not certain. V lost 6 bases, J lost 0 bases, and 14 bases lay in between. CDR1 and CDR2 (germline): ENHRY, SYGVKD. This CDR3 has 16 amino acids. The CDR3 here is CAIRARLDSNTGELFF. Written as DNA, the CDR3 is TGTGCCATCAGAGCACGCCTTGATTCGAACACCGGGGAGCTGTTTTTT.

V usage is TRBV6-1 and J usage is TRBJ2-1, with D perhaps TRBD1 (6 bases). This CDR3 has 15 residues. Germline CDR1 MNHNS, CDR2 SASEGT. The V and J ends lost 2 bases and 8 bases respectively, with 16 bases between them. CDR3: CASSEPGEIRDEQFF. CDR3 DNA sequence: TGTGCCAGCAGTGAACCAGGGGAAATCCGGGATGAGCAGTTCTTC.

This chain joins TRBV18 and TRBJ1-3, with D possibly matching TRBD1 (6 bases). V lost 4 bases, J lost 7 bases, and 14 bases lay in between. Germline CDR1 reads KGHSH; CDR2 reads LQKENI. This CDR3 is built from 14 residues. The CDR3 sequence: CASSQETGINTIYF. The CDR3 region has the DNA TGTGCCAGCTCACAAGAAACAGGGATTAACACCATATATTTT.

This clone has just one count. Here the CDR3 DNA reads TGTGCCAGCAGCCCCGGGTTTCGGAATTCACCCCTCCACTTT. It encodes CASSPGFRNSPLHF. The chain has TRBV3-1 (or the pseudogene TRBV3-2) and TRBJ1-6; D is ambiguous. The ends were cut back, 4 bases at V and 7 bases at J, with 11 bases in the middle. Germline CDR1 is LGHDT and CDR2 is YNNKEL (reference sequence). CDR3 size: 14 residues.

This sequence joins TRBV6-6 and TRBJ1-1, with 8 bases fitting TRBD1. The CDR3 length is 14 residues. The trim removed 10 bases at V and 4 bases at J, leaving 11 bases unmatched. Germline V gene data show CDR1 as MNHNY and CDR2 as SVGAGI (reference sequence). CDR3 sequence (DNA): TGTGCCACCGCGACAGGGGTGATAGGCACTGAAGCTTTCTTT. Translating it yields CATATGVIGTEAFF.